Following are 15 T cell receptor beta chains from one sample sequenced in a study of cytomegalovirus exposure and HLA in healthy donors. Vbeta (60) and Jbeta (13) primers were used in the PCR. Assay used: immunoSEQ multiplex PCR; TCRdb lists only in-frame clones, some missing. The table for this sample gives around 110,000 clones. The sequencing sample was made of PBMCs. These receptors were collected from a man aged 40-50 years in good health and CMV-seropositive.

CDR3 bases: TGTGCCAGCAGTGAAACAGCCTCTGGGGCCAACGTCCTGACTTTC. Translation gives CASSETASGANVLTF. The chain links TRBV6-1 to TRBJ2-6, with no clear D. Germline CDR1 and CDR2: MNHNS and SASEGT. The CDR3 length is 15 residues. V lost 2 bases and J 0 bases, leaving 5 bases between the germline ends.

This sequence joins TRBV5-1 and TRBJ2-2; weak D call: TRBD1 (5 bases). The V end was cut by 5 bases, the J end by 8 bases, with 19 bases between. This CDR3 is 15 amino acids long. CDR1 SGHRS and CDR2 YFSETQ come from the germline V gene. The CDR3 sequence: CASRLNYGARGELFF. CDR3 DNA: TGCGCCAGCAGACTTAATTATGGGGCCCGGGGGGAGCTGTTTTTT.

This chain connects TRBV11-2 to TRBJ1-5; 7 bases match TRBD1. Per the germline V gene, CDR1 is SGHAT and CDR2 is FQNNGV. V shed 2 bases and J 7 bases; nucleotides not matched to a gene: 8. This CDR3 has 15 amino acids. CDR3 in DNA: TGTGCCAGCAGCTTATTCGGGACAGCCGCGCAGCCCCAGCATTTT. Translation gives CASSLFGTAAQPQHF.

The rearrangement uses TRBV4-2 and TRBJ1-4; 8 positions match TRBD1. The V gene's germline CDR1 is LGHNA and CDR2 YNFKEQ. The trim removed 0 bases at V and 8 bases at J, leaving 23 bases unmatched. The length of the CDR3 is 21 residues. The CDR3 region has the DNA TGTGCCAGCAGCCAAGAGAGCGCGGCAGGGGGCCGGTTAGTGGTCGGGGAAAAACTGTTTTTT. Residues: CASSQESAAGGRLVVGEKLFF.

V is TRBV29-1 and J is TRBJ1-3; no firm D call. The CDR3 runs to 17 residues. In germline, CDR1 is SQVTM, CDR2 ANQGSEA. Trimming stripped 7 bases from V and 0 bases from J, with 22 bases between. The CDR3 region has the DNA TGCAGCGAGCGGACGAAAGGGCCACCACCCTCTGGAAACACCATATATTTT. It codes for CSERTKGPPPSGNTIYF.

The chain combines TRBV19 with TRBJ1-5; 7 positions agree with TRBD1. Per germline, CDR1 LNHDA and CDR2 SQIVND (reference sequence). The CDR3 runs to 17 residues. Trimming cost V 2 bases and J 6 bases; bases outside gene matches: 13. CDR3 loop: CASSIRSAGGLGQPQHF. The CDR3 DNA follows: TGTGCCAGTAGTATAAGGTCCGCAGGGGGACTGGGTCAGCCCCAGCATTTT.

V gene TRBV5-1 combines with J gene TRBJ2-2, with 12 bases matching TRBD2. Germline V gene lookup returns CDR1 SGHRS and CDR2 YFSETQ. J gave up 4 bases and V 7 bases, and 11 bases lay outside the gene matches. There are 17 residues in the CDR3. DNA of the CDR3: TGCGCCAGCCTAAAACCCGGACTAGCGGGATCCACCGGGGAGCTGTTTTTT. It is translated as CASLKPGLAGSTGELFF.

The CDR3 protein is CASSQTRTGYSNQPQHF. The CDR3 DNA is TGTGCCAGCAGCCAAACACGGACAGGTTATAGCAATCAGCCCCAGCATTTT. This chain connects TRBV27 to TRBJ1-5, with 7 bases aligning to TRBD1. CDR3 length: 17 amino acids. V lost 6 bases to trimming and J lost 0 bases; unmatched junction nucleotides: 11. Germline CDR1 and CDR2: MNHEY and SMNVEV (reference sequence).

As to this clone: This same CDR3 is encoded by further DNA sequences in the sample. The V gene is TRBV27, the J gene TRBJ2-7; 10 nucleotides agree with TRBD1. Germline CDR1 is MNHEY and CDR2 is SMNVEV (reference sequence). After removal of 6 bases from V and 1 base from J, the junction contained 3 bases not matched to a gene. The CDR3 consists of 14 residues. CDR3 nucleotide sequence: TGTGCCAGCAGCCGGGACAGGGGTTCCTACGAGCAGTACTTC. Translating it yields CASSRDRGSYEQYF.

The CDR3 bases are TGCGCCAGCAGCTTACAGGGGAACGTGGCCTACGAGCAGTACTTC. Amino acid sequence: CASSLQGNVAYEQYF. The chain carries TRBV5-1 and TRBJ2-7, with 7 bases matching TRBD1. The CDR3 is made up of 15 amino acids. Trimming at V came to 2 bases and at J to 2 bases, leaving 7 bases not matched to a gene. Looked up from germline, CDR1 is SGHRS and CDR2 is YFSETQ.

J is TRBJ2-7 and V is TRBV18, with 12 nucleotides matching TRBD1. The CDR3 extends over 14 amino acids. Germline V lookup: CDR1 KGHSH, CDR2 LQKENI. The V segment lost 3 bases and the J segment 7 bases; nucleotides outside the gene matches: 4. The CDR3 sequence: CASSPGQGAGEQYF. The CDR3 bases are TGTGCCAGCTCACCGGGACAGGGGGCTGGAGAGCAGTACTTC.

The V call is TRBV29-1, the J call TRBJ1-2; D is uncertain. CDR3 length equals 13 residues. V was pared by 0 bases and J by 8 bases, with 13 bases between. Germline values: CDR1 SQVTM, CDR2 ANQGSEA. This CDR3 reads CSVEDPYFEGYTF. In DNA form, the CDR3 reads TGCAGCGTTGAAGATCCCTATTTTGAGGGCTACACCTTC.

The genes are TRBV7-9 and TRBJ2-3, with 8 bases aligning to TRBD1. Trimming took 5 bases from V and 2 from J; bases not matched to a gene: 9. The germline gives CDR1 SEHNR, CDR2 FQNEAQ (reference sequence). The CDR3 runs to 16 residues. Here the CDR3 reads CASSAGQGPDTDTQYF. The CDR3 DNA reads as TGTGCCAGCAGCGCTGGACAGGGCCCAGACACAGATACGCAGTATTTT.

The chain employs TRBV6-5 and TRBJ2-7; 12 positions agree with TRBD2. The CDR3 has 14 residues. Germline CDR1 reads MNHEY; CDR2 reads SVGAGI. The junction had 4 bases not matched to a gene; V was cut back by 7 bases and J by 3 bases. The CDR3 DNA reads TGTGCCAGCACGAGGACTAGCGGGAACTACGAGCAGTACTTC. Translation: CASTRTSGNYEQYF.

V and J are TRBV7-9 and TRBJ2-1; 8 bases agree with TRBD2. CDR1 is SEHNR, CDR2 FQNEAQ, per germline (reference sequence). The CDR3 has 16 residues. V gave up 5 bases and J gave up 5 bases; unmatched junction bases: 11. As DNA, the CDR3 is TGTGCCAGCAGCCTATCCTCGGGAGGGGGAGACAATGAGCAGTTCTTC. Amino acid sequence: CASSLSSGGGDNEQFF.